Following are 18 T cell receptor beta chains from one sample sequenced in a study of CD8 T cells in Susac syndrome. An input of about 0.5 to 1 ug of RNA was subjected to reverse transcription using random hexamers. TCRdb used MiXCR to reprocess the immunoSEQ multiplex PCR reads, holding one entry per CDR3 protein. This table holds about 190,000 distinct CDR3 sequences, approximately 96% found once. The sequencing input was CD4+ T cells from PBMCs. The receptors were sampled from a human donor with Susac syndrome.

The V gene is TRBV29-1, the J gene TRBJ2-5; 9 positions agree with TRBD1. The ends lost 6 bases at V and 7 bases at J; junction bases unmatched: 12. The CDR3 covers 14 residues. The V gene's germline CDR1 is SQVTM and CDR2 ANQGSEA. CDR3 in amino acids: CSVTETGGDGTQYF. The CDR3 DNA reads as TGCAGCGTGACAGAGACAGGGGGGGACGGGACCCAGTACTTC.

The sample holds one count of this clonotype. This rearrangement joins TRBV6-1 to TRBJ1-5, with D unresolved. This CDR3 is 13 amino acids long. CDR1 and CDR2 from the germline V gene are MNHNS and SASEGT. The V gene lost 2 bases and the J gene lost 11 bases, with 13 bases spanning the gap. The CDR3 nucleotides are TGTGCCAGCAGTGAAAAGCCGGACCGGGCCCAGCATTTT. It yields the protein CASSEKPDRAQHF.

V gene TRBV7-3 combines with J gene TRBJ2-5; D unclear. This CDR3 is 13 amino acids long. V was trimmed by 5 bases and J by 4 bases, leaving 11 bases between them. Per germline, CDR1 SGHTA and CDR2 FQGTGA. The CDR3: CASSPGGTETQYF. The CDR3 nucleotides are TGTGCCAGCAGCCCAGGTGGTACAGAGACCCAGTACTTC.

The CDR3, as DNA: TGCAGTGCTAGAGAATGGCAGCCCCATCAGCCCCAGCATTTT. As protein: CSAREWQPHQPQHF. The chain uses TRBV20-1 and TRBJ1-5; D is unresolved. Trimming removed 0 bases from V and 5 bases from J, with 11 bases in between. Germline loops: CDR1 DFQATT, CDR2 SNEGSKA (reference sequence). This CDR3 spans 14 amino acids.

The chain has TRBV2 and TRBJ1-5; no clear D. The CDR3 totals 14 residues. Trimming removed 0 bases at V and 7 bases at J, with 10 bases between. Germline V gene lookup returns CDR1 SNHLY and CDR2 FYNNEI. CDR3 DNA: TGTGCCAGCAGTGAAGCGCGGGTGACCCAGCCCCAGCATTTT. It translates to CASSEARVTQPQHF.

V and J are TRBV15 and TRBJ2-1; 10 bases align to TRBD2. The J segment lost 6 bases and the V segment lost 1 base, leaving 3 bases of the junction unmatched. The length of the CDR3 is 15 residues. CDR1 is LNHNV and CDR2 is YYDKDF in the germline V gene (reference sequence). CDR3 residues: CATSRGTSGFNEQFF. Written as DNA, the CDR3 is TGTGCCACCAGCAGAGGGACTAGCGGCTTCAATGAGCAGTTCTTC.

The CDR3 is CASGLVVPYGYTF. The CDR3 DNA follows: TGTGCTAGTGGTTTGGTCGTCCCTTATGGCTACACCTTC. V and J are TRBV12-5 and TRBJ1-2; no firm D call. V lost 0 bases and J lost 5, with 7 bases in between. CDR3 length equals 13 residues. Per the germline V gene, CDR1 is LGHNT and CDR2 is FRNRAP.

V usage is TRBV9 and J usage is TRBJ2-7; D tentatively reads TRBD1 or TRBD2 (6 bases each). This CDR3 contains 18 residues. From germline, CDR1 is SGDLS and CDR2 YYNGEE. V shed 0 bases and J shed 0 bases, with 19 bases lying between them. The CDR3 nucleotides are TGTGCCAGCAGCGTAGAGCCGCCGCCGAGGGGGGTCTCCTACGAGCAGTACTTC. Encoded protein: CASSVEPPPRGVSYEQYF.

The V and J genes are TRBV6-2 or TRBV6-3 and TRBJ2-1, with D unclear. Germline V gives CDR1 MNHEY, CDR2 SVGEGT. Trimming stripped 7 bases from V and 4 bases from J, with 5 bases between. The CDR3 contains 11 residues. CDR3 sequence: CASKAYNEQFF. The CDR3, as DNA: TGTGCCAGCAAAGCTTACAATGAGCAGTTCTTC.

This chain uses TRBV6-4 with TRBJ1-6; D is unclear. Per the germline V gene, CDR1 is MRHNA and CDR2 is SNTAGT. The CDR3 totals 14 residues. Trimming removed 3 bases at V and 8 bases at J, with 11 bases between. The CDR3 DNA is TGTGCCAGCAGTGATCGCGTCGGGGATTCACCCCTCCACTTT. It is translated as CASSDRVGDSPLHF.

V and J are TRBV20-1 and TRBJ1-1, with D tentatively TRBD1 (6 bases). Germline CDR1 and CDR2: DFQATT and SNEGSKA (reference sequence). Trimming stripped 4 bases from V and 4 bases from J, with 16 bases between. This CDR3 has 14 residues. CDR3 DNA sequence: TGCAGTGCTACGGAATACAGGGTGTTCACTGAAGCTTTCTTT. It yields the protein CSATEYRVFTEAFF.

The V and J genes are TRBV24-1 and TRBJ2-1; D tentatively fits TRBD1 or TRBD2 (5 bases each). Trimming cost V 4 bases and J 8 bases, with 17 bases left between them. The CDR3 runs to 15 residues. CDR1 is KGHDR, CDR2 SFDVKD, per germline. CDR3 coding DNA: TGTGCCACCAGTGACACGGACGGGGCGCCATATGAGCAGTTCTTC. This codes for CATSDTDGAPYEQFF.

This clonotype was recorded only once. The chain recombines TRBV6-5 with TRBJ1-1; TRBD1 might be the D (5 bases). From germline, CDR1 is MNHEY and CDR2 SVGAGI. The CDR3 is 12 amino acids. Trimming left V 0 bases short and J 7 bases short, with 6 bases between. CDR3 residues: CASSYSGDEAFF. The CDR3 DNA follows: TGTGCCAGCAGTTACTCGGGGGATGAAGCTTTCTTT.

The V gene is TRBV24-1, the J gene TRBJ2-2; no clear D. With 10 bases removed from V and 6 bases from J, the gap between germline ends came to 8 bases. From germline, CDR1 is KGHDR and CDR2 SFDVKD. The CDR3 is 11 amino acids. In DNA, the CDR3 is TGTGCCACAGGAGCGCCCGGGGAGCTGTTTTTT. This sequence encodes CATGAPGELFF.

V usage is TRBV19 and J usage is TRBJ1-5, with a tentative D call TRBD1 (5 bases). The CDR3 contains 15 residues. CDR1 LNHDA and CDR2 SQIVND come from the germline V gene (reference sequence). V was clipped by 7 bases and J by 3 bases, with 16 bases between them. The CDR3 nucleotides are TGTGCCAGTAACTCTTGGGGGGACGACAATCAGCCCCAGCATTTT. Amino acids: CASNSWGDDNQPQHF.

The V and J genes are TRBV4-2 and TRBJ2-7, with D perhaps matching TRBD2 (5 bases). The CDR3 has 15 residues. CDR1 is LGHNA, CDR2 YNFKEQ, per germline. The ends were cut back, 0 bases at V and 0 bases at J, with 9 bases in the middle. The CDR3: CASSQDGSTSYEQYF. The CDR3 DNA is TGTGCCAGCAGCCAAGATGGGAGCACCTCCTACGAGCAGTACTTC.

The gene calls are TRBV20-1 and TRBJ2-3; possibly TRBD2 for D (6 bases). V lost 5 bases and J lost 6, with 18 bases in between. CDR1 is DFQATT and CDR2 is SNEGSKA in the germline V gene (reference sequence). This CDR3 region has 14 residues. The CDR3 region is CSAYSGRGGDTQYF. Written as DNA, the CDR3 is TGCAGTGCTTATAGCGGCCGGGGCGGCGATACGCAGTATTTT.

The chain employs TRBV2 and TRBJ2-7; 9 nucleotides agree with TRBD1. The V and J ends lost 7 bases and 4 bases, in that order; junction bases with no gene match: 8. The CDR3 runs 14 residues. Per the germline V gene, CDR1 is SNHLY and CDR2 is FYNNEI. Here the CDR3 DNA reads TGTGCCAGCACCGAACAGGGGGCAGGATACGAGCAGTACTTC. Translated, it gives CASTEQGAGYEQYF.